This T cell receptor beta chain was identified during a study of a mutant IDH1 vaccine in newly diagnosed glioma (dated by TCRdb to about 2021). Study-wide context: Eight vaccinations were administered to patients in weeks 1, 3, 5, 7, 11, 15, 19 and 23, corresponding to visits V03 through V10. In the chemotherapy-containing groups, vaccination started alongside temozolomide cycles, whereas in patients who had radiotherapy alone it started 4-6 weeks after radiotherapy. Of the approximately 30 treated patients, around 62% were male and about 40% were female, and the mean age was 40.4 years. Before enrollment, most patients had been given radiochemotherapy with temozolomide as standard therapy, while the rest had received either radiotherapy alone or temozolomide alone. Six visits were used for peripheral blood collection: V03 (baseline), V05, V07, V10, V12 and V13. For exploratory analyses, approximately 23 treated patients had longitudinal TCRB deep sequencing done wherever samples were available.

Library generation was performed with the immunoSEQ multiplex PCR assay. Rearranged TCR beta chain sequences were amplified using the hsTCRB Kit according to the manufacturer's protocol. Sequencing of TCRB libraries was carried out on an Illumina MiSeq. The original pipeline was this. The proprietary platform of the kit vendor was used for demultiplexing, trimming and gene mapping. TCRdb took over this immuneACCESS table, retaining in-frame rearrangements with V and J assigned. Such tables are incomplete; in checked studies, under half of the missing clones stem from an unresolved V gene, and the remainder is unexplained. The V and J calls and clone size come from that table; D and trimming were worked out from the DNA. Present in this sample are 50,000 to 65,000 clones, 65% to 85% of which were seen just once. The ten largest clones add up to approximately 8.3% of the sample. Reading from cysteine to phenylalanine, the CDR3 counts 17 amino acids. Only CDR3 DNA is held: 51 bases, read in frame from base 1. After removal of 2 bases from V and 3 bases from J, the junction retains 10 bases not matched to a gene. According to the germline V gene, CDR1 reads SGHRS and CDR2 reads YFSETQ.

Study-wide conclusions, independent of this receptor: Pseudoprogression seemed to be unrelated to changes in the top peripheral T cell clonotypes found by TCRB sequencing. Across multiple MHC alleles, vaccine-induced immune responses were seen in more than 90% of patients. Selection of PBMC samples for TCRB deep sequencing was based on availability. According to the authors, sample limitations meant that analyses of patient blood samples could not be reproduced.

Comment on this clone: It has no known antigen specificity. No clone much larger than this one lies a single base away; base qualities are absent.

This specimen's time point label, per the study, means: week 11, during vaccination. A 20-mer mutant IDH1 peptide at 300 micrograms in Montanide made up each vaccine dose, which was injected subcutaneously together with topical imiquimod. The donors had newly diagnosed IDH1-mutant astrocytomas of WHO grade 3 or 4 that showed loss of nuclear ATRX. The samples were drawn from NOA16, a multicentre, single-arm, open-label phase I trial in Germany that tested a mutant IDH1 peptide vaccine in humans for the first time. Genomic DNA for TCRB sequencing was extracted from EDTA blood using the DNeasy Blood and Tissue Kit.

The sequencing here drew on PBMCs, taken from a glioma patient whose treatment included an IDH1 peptide vaccine. The chain joins TRBV5-1 to TRBJ2-3, with 9 bases in between that match TRBD2. This sequence was found in a woman in her 50s with glioma. The CDR3 in this case is CASSLGTSGGRTDTQYF. The nucleotides read TGCGCCAGCAGCTTAGGAACGAGCGGGGGGCGGACAGATACGCAGTATTTT.